The 32 T cell receptor beta chains below come from one sample, sequenced in a study of regulatory T cells in long-lasting Graves disease (dated by TCRdb to about 2021). Read against the paper, the sample's time point label means: newly diagnosed GD, antithyroid drugs for less than 3 months. For both TCR sequencing and RNA sequencing, RNA was extracted from PBMCs using TRIzol. Libraries were constructed by multiplex PCR. The sample was run on an Illumina HiSeq 4000. TCR beta libraries were built with iRepertoire HTBI primers and Arm-PCR amplification of CDR3 regions. TCRdb reran the public reads through fastp at Q25 and MiXCR, keeping productive beta chains. Here each entry gathers all rows of one CDR3 protein and keeps the most common genes and DNA. This sample is represented by 360,000 or so distinct CDR3 sequences; around 15% of them were singletons. About 32% of the sample goes to the ten largest clones.

This sample was also put to use in a study of T cells in Graves' hyperthyroidism and ophthalmopathy.

Source: peripheral blood mononuclear cells (PBMCs), taken at new diagnosis, from a patient treated with antithyroid drugs. Receptors originate from a middle-aged man with Graves disease. Donor details come from another sample of the same person, matched by shared clones.

This clonotype showed up many times. This chain joins TRBV28 and TRBJ2-3; TRBD1 aligns across 10 bases. Per germline, CDR1 MDHEN and CDR2 SYDVKM. CDR3 length: 17 residues. The J segment lost 2 bases and the V segment lost 5 bases, leaving 10 bases of the junction unmatched. CDR3 sequence: CASSPIHGTGDTDTQYF. CDR3 nucleotides: TGTGCCAGCAGTCCGATCCACGGGACAGGGGACACAGATACGCAGTATTTT.

The sample holds a few counts of this clonotype. This chain uses TRBV5-1 with TRBJ1-6; 9 bases match TRBD1. The CDR3 spans 16 residues. With 0 bases clipped from V and 7 bases from J, the junction kept 5 bases outside the gene matches. Germline CDR1 SGHRS, CDR2 YFSETQ. The chain's CDR3 is CASSLGTGETNSPLHF. The CDR3 nucleotides are TGCGCCAGCAGCTTGGGGACAGGGGAGACGAATTCACCCCTCCACTTT.

This chain connects TRBV15 to TRBJ2-7; 8 bases line up with TRBD1. Per the germline V gene, CDR1 is LNHNV and CDR2 is YYDKDF (reference sequence). The CDR3 sequence is 16 residues long. V gave up 6 bases and J gave up 1 base; unmatched junction bases: 11. This CDR3 reads CATSDGTGLPSYEQYF. In nucleotides, the CDR3 is TGTGCCACCAGTGATGGGACAGGTCTCCCTTCCTACGAGCAGTACTTC.

This clonotype has at least ten counts. The genes are TRBV10-3 and TRBJ2-5, with 7 bases aligning to TRBD2. CDR1 ENHRY and CDR2 SYGVKD come from the germline V gene. J was trimmed by 0 bases and V by 6 bases; bases with no gene match: 10. The CDR3 length is 16 residues. The CDR3: CAISGSGGRYQETQYF. CDR3 in DNA: TGTGCCATCAGCGGTTCGGGGGGACGCTACCAAGAGACCCAGTACTTC.

The V gene is TRBV7-6, the J gene TRBJ2-7; D not certain. This CDR3 spans 15 amino acids. Trimming removed 3 bases from V and 3 bases from J, with 15 bases in between. Germline lookup yields CDR1 SGHVS and CDR2 FNYEAQ. CDR3 nucleotides: TGTGCCAGCAGCTTTACGACAAAACCGGGCTACGAGCAGTACTTC. Translating it yields CASSFTTKPGYEQYF. Based on the CDR3 plus reference TRBV7-6 and TRBJ2-7, the full variable domain is GAGVSQSPRYKVTKRGQDVALRCDPISGHVSLYWYRQALGQGPEFLTYFNYEAQQDKSGLPNDRFSAERPEGSISTLTIQRTEQRDSAMYRCASSFTTKPGYEQYFGPGTRLTVT.

The chain links TRBV18 to TRBJ2-5, with a weak D call TRBD2 (6 bases). The V gene's germline CDR1 is KGHSH and CDR2 LQKENI. V shed 0 bases and J shed 11 bases, with 10 bases lying between them. There are 12 residues in the CDR3. CDR3 DNA sequence: TGTGCCAGCTCACCACCATCGGGGGATCAGTACTTC. Its translation is CASSPPSGDQYF.

The rearrangement uses TRBV10-2 and TRBJ1-1, with TRBD1 as a possible D gene (6 bases). Trimming left V 7 bases short and J 0 bases short, with 21 bases between. Looked up from germline, CDR1 is WSHSY and CDR2 is SAAADI. CDR3 length: 17 amino acids. The CDR3 region is CASKVNRVGNVNTEAFF. The CDR3, as DNA: TGCGCCAGCAAAGTCAACAGGGTGGGGAACGTGAACACTGAAGCTTTCTTT.

The chain uses TRBV5-6 and TRBJ1-1; D unresolved. Trimming cost V 1 base and J 2 bases, with 15 bases left between them. CDR3 length equals 16 residues. Germline V gene data show CDR1 as SGHDT and CDR2 as YYEEEE. The CDR3 region has the DNA TGTGCCAGCAGCTTGCCAGATGTGGGCACTAACACTGAAGCTTTCTTT. It specifies CASSLPDVGTNTEAFF.

The V and J genes are TRBV9 and TRBJ2-2, with 10 bases that match TRBD1. The CDR3 extends over 20 amino acids. Germline CDR1 and CDR2: SGDLS and YYNGEE. V lost 3 bases to trimming and J lost 3 bases; unmatched junction nucleotides: 17. The CDR3 region is CASSARSLKTGGYDTGELFF. As DNA, the CDR3 is TGTGCCAGCAGCGCCCGTAGCCTGAAGACAGGGGGCTATGACACCGGGGAGCTGTTTTTT. The whole variable domain, filled in from reference TRBV9 and TRBJ2-2, reads DSGVTQTPKHLITATGQRVTLRCSPRSGDLSVYWYQQSLDQGLQFLIQYYNGEERAKGNILERFSAQQFPDLHSELNLSSLELGDSALYFCASSARSLKTGGYDTGELFFGEGSRLTVL.

This clonotype was seen ten or more times. This rearrangement joins TRBV28 to TRBJ2-3; TRBD1 might be the D (6 bases). Germline loops: CDR1 MDHEN, CDR2 SYDVKM. This CDR3 contains 15 residues. Deletions cut 7 bases from V and 6 bases from J, with 20 bases between. CDR3: CASTGQGKAFDTQYF. CDR3 sequence (DNA): TGTGCCAGCACGGGGCAGGGGAAAGCTTTTGATACGCAGTATTTT.

The chain uses TRBV5-8 and TRBJ2-7, with 11 bases aligning to TRBD2. Germline trimming cut 2 bases from V and 6 bases from J; bases unmatched to any gene: 4. Germline-derived CDR1 and CDR2 are SGHTS and YDEGEE. CDR3 length: 14 amino acids. The CDR3 spells CASSFSGGASEQYF. The CDR3 DNA reads TGTGCCAGCAGCTTTAGCGGGGGGGCCTCCGAGCAGTACTTC.

This clonotype was picked up many times. At one boundary the junction diverges from the germline segment, which might be a read error. The gene calls are TRBV6-1 and TRBJ2-7; D is perhaps TRBD1 (6 bases). The CDR3 is 12 amino acids. Germline V gives CDR1 MNHNS, CDR2 SASEGT. CDR3 protein: CASSDGQLLGHF. CDR3 DNA: TGTGCCAGCAGTGACGGACAGCTCCTGGGGCACTTC.

Only a few counts were recorded for this clonotype. The chain links TRBV6-1 to TRBJ2-4; 9 bases align to TRBD2. The CDR3 totals 14 residues. V shed 6 bases and J 8 bases; nucleotides not matched to a gene: 8. Germline V gives CDR1 MNHNS, CDR2 SASEGT. CDR3 nucleotides: TGTGCCAGCAGCAAGCGGGGGGCCCCCGACATTCAGTACTTC. The encoded protein is CASSKRGAPDIQYF.

This clonotype was counted many times. This sequence joins TRBV9 and TRBJ1-5, with 8 bases fitting TRBD1. V was pared by 3 bases and J by 5 bases, with 10 bases of the junction left unmatched. The CDR3 spans 16 residues. Germline-derived CDR1 and CDR2 are SGDLS and YYNGEE. The CDR3 nucleotides read TGTGCCAGCAGCGCAGATCCGACAGGGGATGATCAGCCCCAGCATTTT. As protein: CASSADPTGDDQPQHF. Full variable domain (remainder filled in from reference TRBV9 and TRBJ1-5): DSGVTQTPKHLITATGQRVTLRCSPRSGDLSVYWYQQSLDQGLQFLIQYYNGEERAKGNILERFSAQQFPDLHSELNLSSLELGDSALYFCASSADPTGDDQPQHFGDGTRLSIL.

This clonotype appeared a few times. The chain is built from TRBV10-3 and TRBJ2-7; the match to TRBD1 covers 8 bases. This CDR3 region has 13 residues. In germline, CDR1 is ENHRY, CDR2 SYGVKD. Trimming at V came to 5 bases and at J to 2 bases, leaving 2 bases not matched to a gene. The CDR3 bases are TGTGCCATCAGTTCGACAGGGGCCTACGAGCAGTACTTC. Amino acids: CAISSTGAYEQYF.

In its sample, this clonotype was seen many times. The rearrangement uses TRBV29-1 and TRBJ2-1, with 7 nucleotides matching TRBD1. The CDR3 is 13 amino acids. The germline V gene has CDR1 SQVTM and CDR2 ANQGSEA. The V and J ends lost 7 bases and 9 bases, in that order; junction bases with no gene match: 12. CDR3 DNA sequence: TGCAGCGCTCCGGGACAGCCAAACTCTGAGCAGTTCTTC. Its translation is CSAPGQPNSEQFF.

This clonotype was detected only a few times. This sequence joins TRBV28 and TRBJ2-7; TRBD2 might be the D (5 bases). Trimming removed 6 bases from V and 2 bases from J, with 11 bases in between. The CDR3 spans 13 residues. Germline loops: CDR1 MDHEN, CDR2 SYDVKM. CDR3: CASSSGNTYEQYF. CDR3 coding DNA: TGTGCCAGCAGCTCCGGGAATACCTACGAGCAGTACTTC.

This clonotype was seen repeatedly, ten times or more. The chain has TRBV18 and TRBJ2-3; D is uncertain. Germline V CDR1 and CDR2: KGHSH, LQKENI. With 6 bases removed from V and 2 bases from J, the gap between germline ends came to 9 bases. The length of the CDR3 is 13 residues. CDR3 sequence: CASSPVDTDTQYF. The CDR3 DNA sequence: TGTGCCAGCTCCCCAGTGGACACAGATACGCAGTATTTT.

This clonotype was counted ten times or more. This chain connects TRBV5-8 to TRBJ2-5; D gene uncertain. The V end lost 4 bases, the J end lost 0 bases, and 13 bases lay between the germline ends. The CDR3 is 15 residues long. Germline V CDR1 and CDR2: SGHTS, YDEGEE. The CDR3 region is CASSTIGAHQETQYF. The CDR3 DNA follows: TGTGCCAGCAGCACGATTGGAGCCCACCAAGAGACCCAGTACTTC.

This clonotype was seen repeatedly, ten times or more. V gene TRBV12-3 or TRBV12-4 combines with J gene TRBJ2-1, with D tentatively TRBD2 (6 bases). Trimming removed 5 bases from V and 0 bases from J, with 14 bases in between. The CDR3 is 16 amino acids. CDR3: CASSLPGEGSYNEQFF. The DNA of the CDR3 is TGTGCCAGCAGTCTCCCGGGAGAGGGCTCCTACAATGAGCAGTTCTTC.

This clonotype appeared many times. The rearrangement uses TRBV6-1 and TRBJ2-3, with D unresolved. The germline CDR1 and CDR2 sequences are MNHNS and SASEGT. The CDR3 totals 12 residues. Trimming took 8 bases from V and 2 from J, leaving 8 bases between them. The CDR3 sequence: CASADYTDTQYF. The CDR3 nucleotides are TGTGCCAGCGCGGATTACACAGATACGCAGTATTTT.

This clonotype was seen a few times. This sequence joins TRBV5-4 and TRBJ2-1; 14 bases fit TRBD2. CDR1 and CDR2 (germline): SGHNT, YYREEE (reference sequence). The V gene end was trimmed by 4 bases and the J gene end by 7 bases; junction bases not matched to a gene: 4. The CDR3 totals 15 residues. Here the CDR3 reads CASSPGTSGGNEQFF. DNA of the CDR3: TGTGCCAGCAGCCCCGGGACTAGCGGGGGAAATGAGCAGTTCTTC.

At least ten counts were recorded for this clonotype. The chain carries TRBV18 and TRBJ2-1, with TRBD2 identical over 12 bases. Germline CDR1 and CDR2: KGHSH and LQKENI. The length of the CDR3 is 16 residues. The junction had 5 bases not matched to a gene; V was cut back by 6 bases and J by 2 bases. The CDR3 region has the DNA TGTGCCAGCTCCCGCGCTAGCGGGGGGGCCTACAATGAGCAGTTCTTC. This encodes CASSRASGGAYNEQFF.

This clonotype was counted ten times or more. This chain joins TRBV5-1 and TRBJ1-1; D is ambiguous. Between the trimmed V and J ends, which lost 0 bases and 5 bases, there was a span of 17 bases. The CDR3 consists of 16 residues. Germline V CDR1 and CDR2: SGHRS, YFSETQ. The CDR3 sequence: CASSLEGPSGGTEAFF. The CDR3 region has the DNA TGCGCCAGCAGCTTGGAGGGCCCCTCGGGTGGGACTGAAGCTTTCTTT. Based on the CDR3 plus reference TRBV5-1 and TRBJ1-1, the full variable domain is KAGVTQTPRYLIKTRGQQVTLSCSPISGHRSVSWYQQTPGQGLQFLFEYFSETQRNKGNFPGRFSGRQFSNSRSEMNVSTLELGDSALYLCASSLEGPSGGTEAFFGQGTRLTVV.

In its sample, this clonotype was seen many times. The chain uses TRBV5-1 and TRBJ2-7; unclear D gene. The CDR3 spans 13 residues. V was shortened by 4 bases and J by 2 bases, with 10 bases between the two germline ends. Germline V gives CDR1 SGHRS, CDR2 YFSETQ. CDR3 nucleotide sequence: TGCGCCAGCAGCCCAGAACAAGCCTACGAGCAGTACTTC. Translating it yields CASSPEQAYEQYF.

This clonotype was observed a few times. This sequence joins TRBV20-1 and TRBJ2-3, with D hard to call. The germline CDR1 and CDR2 sequences are DFQATT and SNEGSKA (reference sequence). The CDR3 has 11 amino acids. Deletions cut 2 bases from V and 4 bases from J, with 4 bases between. The CDR3 is CSARYADTQYF. The DNA for the CDR3 is TGCAGTGCTAGATATGCAGATACGCAGTATTTT.

This clonotype was seen repeatedly, ten times or more. The rearrangement uses TRBV5-1 and TRBJ2-7, with 10 positions matching TRBD1. J was trimmed by 5 bases and V by 4 bases; bases with no gene match: 9. CDR1 and CDR2 from the germline V gene are SGHRS and YFSETQ. This CDR3 region has 15 residues. CDR3 amino acids: CASSRGTGAPNEQYF. CDR3 nucleotide sequence: TGCGCCAGCAGCCGGGGGACAGGGGCACCGAACGAGCAGTACTTC.

This clonotype was counted at least ten times. The CDR3 protein is CSAAGTGGGYNEQFF. The CDR3 bases are TGCAGTGCTGCCGGGACAGGGGGTGGGTACAATGAGCAGTTCTTC. The V call is TRBV20-1, the J call TRBJ2-1; TRBD1 matches at 11 bases. V trimming: 5 bases; J trimming: 4 bases; junction bases outside the gene matches: 7. This CDR3 has 15 amino acids. Germline loops: CDR1 DFQATT, CDR2 SNEGSKA (reference sequence).

The rearrangement joins TRBV7-2 to TRBJ2-3, with a tentative D call TRBD1 (6 bases). CDR3 length: 14 residues. CDR1 and CDR2 (germline): SGHTA, FQGNSA. V shed 1 base and J shed 7 bases, with 12 bases lying between them. CDR3 in amino acids: CASSLDRGWYTQYF. The CDR3 DNA sequence: TGTGCCAGCAGCTTAGATAGGGGGTGGTATACGCAGTATTTT.

The chain employs TRBV7-2 and TRBJ1-4; D ambiguous. Germline CDR1 is SGHTA and CDR2 is FQGNSA. Trimming took 3 bases from V and 8 from J, leaving 16 bases between them. The CDR3 extends over 15 amino acids. CDR3 bases: TGTGCCAGCAGCTTGGAAGGGAGGATCTGGGAAAAACTGTTTTTT. The encoded protein is CASSLEGRIWEKLFF.

This clonotype was observed many times. The chain employs TRBV2 and TRBJ2-3; a weak D match, TRBD2 (6 bases). The ends were cut back, 4 bases at V and 1 base at J, with 12 bases in the middle. Germline CDR1 reads SNHLY; CDR2 reads FYNNEI. The CDR3 spans 15 residues. CDR3 nucleotide sequence: TGTGCCAGCAGTGCACTAGCCGCCGGCACAGATACGCAGTATTTT. This sequence encodes CASSALAAGTDTQYF.

In this sample, this clonotype turned up many times. The chain recombines TRBV27 with TRBJ2-3; TRBD1 agrees at 8 bases. Germline trimming cut 5 bases from V and 4 bases from J; bases unmatched to any gene: 14. The germline V gene encodes CDR1 MNHEY and CDR2 SMNVEV (reference sequence). This CDR3 spans 17 amino acids. CDR3 amino acids: CASSPYVATGVSDTQYF. CDR3 DNA sequence: TGTGCCAGCAGTCCCTATGTAGCGACAGGGGTCTCAGATACGCAGTATTTT.